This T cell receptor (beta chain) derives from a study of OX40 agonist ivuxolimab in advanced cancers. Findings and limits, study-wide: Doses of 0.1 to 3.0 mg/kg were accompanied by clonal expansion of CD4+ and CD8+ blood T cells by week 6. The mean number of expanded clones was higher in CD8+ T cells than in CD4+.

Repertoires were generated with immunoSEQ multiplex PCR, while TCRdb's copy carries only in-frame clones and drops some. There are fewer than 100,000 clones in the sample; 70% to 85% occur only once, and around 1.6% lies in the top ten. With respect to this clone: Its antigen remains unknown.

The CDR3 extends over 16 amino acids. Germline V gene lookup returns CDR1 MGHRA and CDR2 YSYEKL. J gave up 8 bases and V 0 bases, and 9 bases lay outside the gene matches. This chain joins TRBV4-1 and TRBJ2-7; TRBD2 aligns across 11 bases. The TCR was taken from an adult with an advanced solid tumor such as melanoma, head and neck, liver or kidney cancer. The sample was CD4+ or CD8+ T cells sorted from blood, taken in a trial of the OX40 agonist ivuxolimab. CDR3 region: CASSQDGDSGRAKQYF. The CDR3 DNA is TGCGCCAGCAGCCAAGATGGCGATAGCGGGAGGGCCAAGCAGTACTTC.